The rows below give T cell receptor beta chains drawn from one sample of a study of shared clonotypes between healthy human individuals. This table comes from immunoSEQ multiplex PCR, and its TCRdb copy is limited to in-frame clones, with some not included. Of a few million clones in the sample, more than 80% were seen once. The sequenced sample was naive CD4+ T cells sorted from blood. These receptors all come from a man aged 18 to 29 in good health. The CDR3 runs from the conserved cysteine through the conserved F or W. The D gene is left open where the match is weak. A row's size may be missing; if present it is once, few, many or a size class.

>NA|TRBJ2-7|TRBV11-2|NA
CASSLKPYEQYF
TGTGCCAGCAGCTTAAAACCTTACGAGCAGTACTTC
>TRBD2|TRBJ2-2|TRBV18|NA
CASSQGLAGVGELFF
TGTGCCAGCTCACAAGGACTAGCGGGAGTCGGGGAGCTGTTTTTT
>NA|TRBJ2-3|TRBV28|NA
CASSLLRDLDQYF
TGTGCCAGCAGTTTATTGCGGGACTTGGACCAGTATTTT
>TRBD2|TRBJ2-2|TRBV11-3|NA
CASSSLAGGGELFF
TGTGCCAGCAGTTCACTAGCGGGGGGCGGGGAGCTGTTTTTT
>TRBD1|TRBJ1-1|TRBV5-1|NA
CASSQGQGTLNTEAFF
TGCGCCAGCAGCCAGGGACAGGGGACTTTGAACACTGAAGCTTTCTTT
>NA|TRBJ1-6|TRBV6-5|NA
CASRRQQNPPLHF
TGTGCCAGCAGAAGACAGCAAAATCCACCCCTCCACTTT
>TRBD1|TRBJ1-5|TRBV9|few
CASSAGDSPNQPQHF
TGTGCCAGCAGCGCGGGGGACAGCCCCAATCAGCCCCAGCATTTT
>NA|TRBJ1-1|TRBV6-5|NA
CASNKRGGTGSEAFF
TGTGCCAGCAACAAACGGGGGGGCACGGGGTCTGAAGCTTTCTTT
>NA|TRBJ2-7|TRBV7-9|once
CASSLDGAKQYF
TGTGCCAGCAGCTTAGACGGGGCTAAGCAGTACTTC
>TRBD1|TRBJ2-7|TRBV5-4|NA
CASSPGQGALEQYF
TGTGCCAGCAGCCCGGGACAGGGGGCATTAGAGCAGTACTTC
>NA|TRBJ2-1|TRBV4-1|once
CASSQPSRAYNEQFF
TGCGCCAGCAGCCAGCCTAGCAGGGCCTACAATGAGCAGTTCTTC
>NA|TRBJ2-3|TRBV28|NA
CASSRGLHTDTQYF
TGTGCCAGCAGTCGGGGACTCCACACAGATACGCAGTATTTT
>NA|TRBJ2-7|TRBV9|NA
CASSVGKGNEQYF
TGTGCCAGCAGCGTAGGGAAGGGCAACGAGCAGTACTTC
>NA|TRBJ2-3|TRBV5-5|NA
CASSLEAALTDTQYF
TGTGCCAGCAGCTTGGAGGCAGCGCTCACAGATACGCAGTATTTT
>TRBD1|TRBJ1-6|TRBV28|NA
CASSRAGTANNSPLHF
TGTGCCAGCAGTAGAGCCGGGACAGCAAATAATTCACCCCTCCACTTT
>TRBD2|TRBJ2-3|TRBV10-2|NA
CASTTAAGGTDTQYF
TGCGCCAGCACAACCGCAGCGGGGGGCACAGATACGCAGTATTTT
>NA|TRBJ2-7|TRBV2|NA
CATADKSYEQYF
TGTGCCACTGCCGACAAGTCCTACGAGCAGTACTTC
>NA|TRBJ2-7|TRBV19|NA
CASSTRVSSYEQYF
TGTGCCAGTAGTACCAGGGTTTCTTCCTACGAGCAGTACTTC
>TRBD2|TRBJ2-1|TRBV11-2|NA
CASSSRTSGNEQFF
TGTGCCAGCAGTTCTAGGACTAGCGGCAATGAGCAGTTCTTC
>NA|TRBJ1-2|TRBV27|NA
CASSLSQLANYGYTF
TGTGCCAGCAGTTTATCACAGTTAGCTAACTATGGCTACACCTTC
>NA|TRBJ2-7|TRBV4-1|NA
CASSQRGQTSYEQYF
TGCGCCAGCAGCCAAAGAGGACAGACGTCGTACGAGCAGTACTTC
>TRBD1|TRBJ2-7|TRBV4-3|NA
CASSLRQGISYEQYF
TGCGCCAGCAGCCTTAGACAGGGTATTTCCTACGAGCAGTACTTC
>TRBD2|TRBJ2-2|TRBV9|NA
CASSVGSSGSSTGELFF
TGTGCCAGCAGCGTAGGGTCTAGCGGGAGTAGTACCGGGGAGCTGTTTTTT
>TRBD1|TRBJ1-6|TRBV2|NA
CASSLGQGWDNSPLHF
TGTGCCAGCAGTCTTGGACAGGGATGGGATAATTCACCCCTCCACTTT
>TRBD1|TRBJ1-3|TRBV5-4|once
CASSQNPTGAGNTIYF
TGTGCCAGCAGCCAGAACCCGACAGGGGCTGGAAACACCATATATTTT
>NA|TRBJ2-7|TRBV11-2|NA
CASSPSFSKVYEQYF
TGTGCCAGCAGCCCTTCCTTTTCCAAGGTATACGAGCAGTACTTC
>NA|TRBJ1-2|TRBV5-6|few
CASSLADYGYTF
TGTGCCAGCAGCTTGGCCGACTATGGCTACACCTTC
>NA|TRBJ1-1|TRBV29-1|NA
CSVEDLYTNTEAFF
TGTAGCGTTGAAGATCTTTACACGAACACTGAAGCTTTCTTT
>TRBD2|TRBJ2-1|TRBV7-2|NA
CASSRPASGSSRNEQFF
TGTGCCAGCAGCCGACCGGCTAGCGGGAGTTCGAGAAATGAGCAGTTCTTC
>TRBD2|TRBJ2-2|TRBV19|NA
CASSISGGGRGGTGELFF
TGTGCCAGTAGTATATCCGGGGGGGGCCGAGGCGGCACCGGGGAGCTGTTTTTT
>NA|TRBJ1-3|TRBV6-1|NA
CASSVQAEHRGNTIYF
TGTGCCAGCAGTGTACAGGCCGAACATAGAGGAAACACCATATATTTT
>NA|TRBJ1-2|TRBV28|NA
CASSSTGNYGYTF
TGTGCCAGCAGTTCCACAGGGAACTATGGCTACACCTTC